The rows below give T cell receptor beta chains drawn from one sample of a study of blood T cell repertoires in COVID-19. Clones were sequenced by immunoSEQ multiplex PCR, and TCRdb holds only the in-frame ones, with some missing. Among roughly 200,000 clones, roughly 87% were seen once, and the ten largest hold around 2.3%. The sample was PBMCs or T cells enriched from blood (not recorded which). The receptors shown here come from a woman aged 40 to 50 with acute COVID-19. CDR3s include the opening cysteine and the closing phenylalanine or tryptophan. D genes are given only for firm matches. Not every row has a clone size; where given, it reads once, few, many or a size class.

TGTGCCAGCAGTTTAACCCCCGGACTTATCAATGAGCAGTTCTTC,CASSLTPGLINEQFF,NA,TRBJ2-1,NA,TRBV27
TGTGCCAGCAAAGCGGGGGTCTACAATGAGCAGTTCTTC,CASKAGVYNEQFF,NA,TRBJ2-1,TRBD2,TRBV28
TGTGCCAGTAGTAGGCTGGGGGAGGGCGATCAGCCCCAGCATTTT,CASSRLGEGDQPQHF,NA,TRBJ1-5,NA,TRBV19
TGTGCCAGCACCGAGTGGCAGGGGAGCTTTAACTATGGCTACACCTTC,CASTEWQGSFNYGYTF,NA,TRBJ1-2,NA,TRBV28
TGTGCCAGCAGCCCGTCTAGCGGGGGGGCAGATACGCAGTATTTT,CASSPSSGGADTQYF,NA,TRBJ2-3,TRBD2,TRBV7-9
TGTGCCAGCAGCGCTACAGGGACAGCTAACTATGGCTACACCTTC,CASSATGTANYGYTF,NA,TRBJ1-2,TRBD1,TRBV9
TGTGCCAGCAGCGTGCGAGGGCCCTACGAGCAGTACTTC,CASSVRGPYEQYF,once,TRBJ2-7,NA,TRBV2
TGTGCCAGCAGCGACACCTCTGGAAACACCATATATTTT,CASSDTSGNTIYF,NA,TRBJ1-3,NA,TRBV6-5
TGTGCCAGCGCCGCGGCTCGGGACTTCTTCTACGAGCAGTACTTC,CASAAARDFFYEQYF,few,TRBJ2-7,NA,TRBV11-2
TGTGCCAGCAGCTTAATGGGGGGTAGCACTGAAGCTTTCTTT,CASSLMGGSTEAFF,NA,TRBJ1-1,NA,TRBV7-9
TGTGCCAGCAGCTTAGCTTCCGGGACAGGACGTCAGCCCCAGCATTTT,CASSLASGTGRQPQHF,NA,TRBJ1-5,TRBD1,TRBV7-9
TGTGCCAGCAGGAGGGCTCGGACTAGCGGGGGCTCCTACAATGAGCAGTTCTTC,CASRRARTSGGSYNEQFF,NA,TRBJ2-1,TRBD2,TRBV6-4
TGTGCCAGCTCATCTAGCGGGAGCTCCTACAATGAGCAGTTCTTC,CASSSSGSSYNEQFF,NA,TRBJ2-1,TRBD2,TRBV18
TGCGCCAGCACCCGGGGAGGGGGCTATGGCTACACCTTC,CASTRGGGYGYTF,NA,TRBJ1-2,NA,TRBV5-1
TGTGCCAGCAGTGTCACCCCCTTAGATCCCGGGGAGCTGTTTTTT,CASSVTPLDPGELFF,NA,TRBJ2-2,NA,TRBV27
TGTGCCACCACGCGCGACAGGGGCTTCCAAGAGACCCAGTACTTC,CATTRDRGFQETQYF,NA,TRBJ2-5,TRBD1,TRBV15
TGTGCCAGCAGCTTAACCGTCGGGGGGGCCCAAGATACGCAGTATTTT,CASSLTVGGAQDTQYF,NA,TRBJ2-3,TRBD2,TRBV7-3
TGTGCCAGCAGCCCCTTTAGCGGGGCCTACGAGCAGTACTTC,CASSPFSGAYEQYF,NA,TRBJ2-7,TRBD2,TRBV9
TGTGCCAGCAGTGGACCGGGACTAGCGGGAGTTCCCACCTACGAGCAGTACTTC,CASSGPGLAGVPTYEQYF,NA,TRBJ2-7,TRBD2,TRBV28
TGTGCCAGCAGCTCCGGTCCCACCAATTGGGAGCAGTTCTTC,CASSSGPTNWEQFF,NA,TRBJ2-1,NA,TRBV7-3